This T cell receptor beta chain derives from a study of T cells expressing NK-cell markers. Across the whole study: Sorted T-cell subsets CD3+CD56+NKG2C+, CD3+CD56+NKG2C- and CD3+CD56-NKG2C+ were TCR beta-sequenced. Study-wide findings and caveats: Expanded NKG2C+ T cell clones had unclear HCMV specificity. The dominant NKG2C+ clonotypes represented about 1.0-7.5% of CD8+ T cells in six donors.

Worth noting for this clonotype: The target antigen is unknown.

TCR beta libraries carry UMIs added by 5'RACE template switching. Reprocessing the 5' RACE reads, TCRdb reports a single entry for every CDR3 protein and omits DNA. Its table lists roughly 300,000 distinct CDR3 sequences. CDR1 and CDR2 (germline): SGDLS, YYNGEE. The CDR3 consists of 15 residues. The sample was blood T cells: a sorted CD56 or NKG2C T cell subset, CD4+ or CD8+ T cells, or bulk PBMC T cells (not recorded which). This sequence joins TRBV9 and TRBJ2-7; TCRdb gives TRBD2 as the D gene, but with no DNA this cannot be confirmed. The receptor was isolated from a woman between 18 and 75 years old in good health. CDR3 amino acids: CASSVAPAGRYEQYF.